This TCR beta chain was recovered during a study of cytomegalovirus exposure and HLA in healthy donors. Overall study findings and caveats: A missense DCLRE1C variant was associated with V- and J-gene trimming of TCR beta chains in a later analysis, and an independent cohort replicated the association.

J lost 2 bases, V lost 4 bases, and 6 bases had no gene match. CDR3 length equals 15 residues. CDR1 is SGHRS and CDR2 is YFSETQ in the germline V gene. The PCR was carried out with 60 Vbeta primers and 13 Jbeta primers. Assay: immunoSEQ multiplex PCR; the TCRdb copy retains only in-frame clones and omits some. Of tens of thousands of clones in the sample, about 88% were seen once. Of note for this clone: The antigen remains undetermined.

The source material was PBMCs. This sequence joins TRBV5-1 and TRBJ2-3; 8 bases agree with TRBD2. This TCR was recovered from a woman between 50 and 59 years old in good health and CMV-seronegative. DNA of the CDR3: TGCGCCAGCAGCGTCGGCGGGGGGAACACAGATACGCAGTATTTT. This encodes CASSVGGGNTDTQYF. Variable domain in full (rest from reference TRBV5-1 and TRBJ2-3): KAGVTQTPRYLIKTRGQQVTLSCSPISGHRSVSWYQQTPGQGLQFLFEYFSETQRNKGNFPGRFSGRQFSNSRSEMNVSTLELGDSALYLCASSVGGGNTDTQYFGPGTRLTVL.